A selection of T cell receptor beta chains follows, all from one sample in a study of blood T cell repertoires in COVID-19. Profiled with immunoSEQ multiplex PCR; TCRdb holds only in-frame clones, not every one. The sample lists 200,000 to 250,000 clones, 70% to 85% occurring once. Source material: PBMCs or T cells enriched from blood (not recorded which). Receptor source: a middle-aged woman with acute COVID-19. Each CDR3 is given with its conserved first and last residue. The D gene is left open where the match is weak. Clone size is shown for a subset of rows, as once, few, many or a class of expanded clone.

D: TRBD2; J: TRBJ2-7; V: TRBV2; size: NA; DNA: TGTGCCAGCCTCCGGGACTATCAGGAGCAGTACTTC; CDR3: CASLRDYQEQYF
D: NA; J: TRBJ2-4; V: TRBV7-2; size: NA; DNA: TGTGCCAGCAGCCCCCCGGCGGGCGCCAAAAACATTCAGTACTTC; CDR3: CASSPPAGAKNIQYF
D: NA; J: TRBJ2-7; V: TRBV2; size: NA; DNA: TGTGCCAGCAGTGACGCAGGGCAAACCTACGAGCAGTACTTC; CDR3: CASSDAGQTYEQYF
D: TRBD2; J: TRBJ2-1; V: TRBV7-3; size: NA; DNA: TGTGCCAGCAGCTTAATGGGGACTAGTTACGATGAGCAGTTCTTC; CDR3: CASSLMGTSYDEQFF
D: NA; J: TRBJ1-5; V: TRBV4-1; size: NA; DNA: TGCGCCAGCAGCCAAGATAGCACGGGGGGTCAGCCCCAGCATTTT; CDR3: CASSQDSTGGQPQHF
D: TRBD1; J: TRBJ1-1; V: TRBV7-3; size: NA; DNA: TGTGCCAGCAGCTTGGGACAGGGTCACACTGAAGCTTTCTTT; CDR3: CASSLGQGHTEAFF
D: TRBD1; J: TRBJ2-3; V: TRBV9; size: NA; DNA: TGTGCCAGCAGCGCATACACCGGGACAGGGCTCACAGATACGCAGTATTTT; CDR3: CASSAYTGTGLTDTQYF
D: NA; J: TRBJ2-1; V: TRBV29-1; size: NA; DNA: TGCAGCGTTGAGACAGACACCTACAATGAGCAGTTCTTC; CDR3: CSVETDTYNEQFF
D: TRBD1; J: TRBJ1-2; V: TRBV10-3; size: NA; DNA: TGTGCCATCAGTGAGTCGGGCAGGGGGGACTATGGCTACACCTTC; CDR3: CAISESGRGDYGYTF
D: TRBD1; J: TRBJ1-4; V: TRBV7-9; size: NA; DNA: TGTGCCAGCGGGCGACAGGGGAGGGCTGAAAAACTGTTTTTT; CDR3: CASGRQGRAEKLFF
D: NA; J: TRBJ2-1; V: TRBV27; size: NA; DNA: TGTGCCAGCAGTAGACGTTCAGGCGGGCTCCACAATGAGCAGTTCTTC; CDR3: CASSRRSGGLHNEQFF
D: NA; J: TRBJ1-2; V: TRBV19; size: NA; DNA: TGTGCCAGTAGTACCTCAGGATTCTATGGCTACACCTTC; CDR3: CASSTSGFYGYTF
D: TRBD2; J: TRBJ2-5; V: TRBV24-1; size: NA; DNA: TGTGCCACCAGTGATTGGCTCGGGGCGGGGGGCGAAGAGACCCAGTACTTC; CDR3: CATSDWLGAGGEETQYF
D: TRBD1; J: TRBJ1-2; V: TRBV5-4; size: few; DNA: TGTGCCAGCAGCTTGGCCGGGACAGGGGGTAATGGCTACACCTTC; CDR3: CASSLAGTGGNGYTF
D: NA; J: TRBJ1-1; V: TRBV14; size: NA; DNA: TGTGCCAGCAGTCGCCAGGGCACTGAAGCTTTCTTT; CDR3: CASSRQGTEAFF
D: TRBD2; J: TRBJ2-7; V: TRBV28; size: NA; DNA: TGTGCCAGCAGCAGACCGACTAGCGGGAGATACGAGCAGTACTTC; CDR3: CASSRPTSGRYEQYF
D: NA; J: TRBJ1-2; V: TRBV7-9; size: NA; DNA: TGTGCCAGCAGCTTAGGACAGGCTTCGTACGGCTACACCTTC; CDR3: CASSLGQASYGYTF
D: NA; J: TRBJ1-1; V: TRBV27; size: NA; DNA: TGTGCCAGCAGTACCGTTCCCCCGGGACAAATGAACACTGAAGCTTTCTTT; CDR3: CASSTVPPGQMNTEAFF
D: NA; J: TRBJ1-1; V: TRBV29-1; size: NA; DNA: TGCAGCGTTGTCCCCGGAGCGAACACTGAAGCTTTCTTT; CDR3: CSVVPGANTEAFF
D: TRBD2; J: TRBJ2-1; V: TRBV30; size: NA; DNA: TGTGCCTGGAGTCCAGGGACTAGCGGGGCCAATGAGCAGTTCTTC; CDR3: CAWSPGTSGANEQFF
D: NA; J: TRBJ1-3; V: TRBV12-5; size: few; DNA: TGTGCTAGTGGTGGGGACATGACCTCTGGAAACACCATATATTTT; CDR3: CASGGDMTSGNTIYF
D: TRBD2; J: TRBJ2-1; V: TRBV27; size: NA; DNA: TGTGCCAGCAGATATAGCGGGGGGGCCTACAATGAGCAGTTCTTC; CDR3: CASRYSGGAYNEQFF
D: NA; J: TRBJ1-4; V: TRBV29-1; size: NA; DNA: TGCAGCGTGAGAGGGCAGAATGAAAAACTGTTTTTT; CDR3: CSVRGQNEKLFF
D: TRBD1; J: TRBJ1-5; V: TRBV28; size: few; DNA: TGTGCCAGCAGTGACGGACAGGCCAACAATCAGCCCCAGCATTTT; CDR3: CASSDGQANNQPQHF
D: TRBD2; J: TRBJ2-1; V: TRBV28; size: once; DNA: TGTGCCAGCAGGGGAGGACTAGCGGGAGCTGGCAATGAGCAGTTCTTC; CDR3: CASRGGLAGAGNEQFF
D: NA; J: TRBJ1-1; V: TRBV7-8; size: few; DNA: TGTGCCAGCAGCTTAGAGGAGGTGAGGGGGACTGAAGCTTTCTTT; CDR3: CASSLEEVRGTEAFF
D: NA; J: TRBJ1-1; V: TRBV5-8; size: NA; DNA: TGTGCCAGCAGCTTGGAGGCCCCCCGGAGCACTGAAGCTTTCTTT; CDR3: CASSLEAPRSTEAFF
D: TRBD1; J: TRBJ1-6; V: TRBV5-8; size: NA; DNA: TGTGCCAGCAGCTTGGTGGGGACAGGGAGTTCACCCCTCCACTTT; CDR3: CASSLVGTGSSPLHF
D: NA; J: TRBJ1-1; V: TRBV18; size: few; DNA: TGTGCCAGCTCAGGCAGTCGGGACACTGAAGCTTTCTTT; CDR3: CASSGSRDTEAFF
D: TRBD2; J: TRBJ2-2; V: TRBV3-1/TRBV3-2; size: NA; DNA: TGTGCCAGCAGCCAACTAGCGGGAGGGCCAACCGGGGAGCTGTTTTTT; CDR3: CASSQLAGGPTGELFF
D: NA; J: TRBJ1-2; V: TRBV6-1; size: NA; DNA: TGTGCCAGCAGTGAGAGCGGCTACACCTTC; CDR3: CASSESGYTF
D: NA; J: TRBJ2-7; V: TRBV7-9; size: NA; DNA: TGTGCCAGCAGCTTAATCGATGGGCGACCCGAGCAGTACTTC; CDR3: CASSLIDGRPEQYF
D: TRBD1; J: TRBJ2-3; V: TRBV18; size: NA; DNA: TGTGCCAGCAACCCTACACCCGGCACAGGGGGCTTGGCTCCTCGCGCAGATACGCAGTATTTT; CDR3: CASNPTPGTGGLAPRADTQYF
D: NA; J: TRBJ2-3; V: TRBV13; size: few; DNA: TGTGCCAGCAGCTGGAACCGACAGGTCAACACAGATACGCAGTATTTT; CDR3: CASSWNRQVNTDTQYF
D: TRBD2; J: TRBJ2-1; V: TRBV7-9; size: few; DNA: TGTGCCAGCACCGGGACTAGCGGGGAGTACAATGAGCAGTTCTTC; CDR3: CASTGTSGEYNEQFF
D: NA; J: TRBJ1-2; V: TRBV7-2; size: NA; DNA: TGTGCCAGCAGCTTAACCGGGTCTGTTGGCTACACCTTC; CDR3: CASSLTGSVGYTF
D: TRBD1; J: TRBJ1-1; V: TRBV30; size: few; DNA: TGTGCCTGGAGGGGAAGAAACAGGGGTCTGGACACTGAAGCTTTCTTT; CDR3: CAWRGRNRGLDTEAFF
D: TRBD2; J: TRBJ2-7; V: TRBV28; size: NA; DNA: TGTGCCAGCAGTTTGCGGGGGGCCCTCTCCTACGAGCAGTACTTC; CDR3: CASSLRGALSYEQYF
D: NA; J: TRBJ2-7; V: TRBV6-5; size: NA; DNA: TGTGCCAGCAGTTACGGTACAGAGGAGCAGTACTTC; CDR3: CASSYGTEEQYF
D: NA; J: TRBJ2-1; V: TRBV29-1; size: NA; DNA: TGCAGCGTTGATCGTGAGCAGTTCTTC; CDR3: CSVDREQFF
D: NA; J: TRBJ1-3; V: TRBV24-1; size: few; DNA: TGTGCCACCAATATACACCACCCAACTGGAAACACCATATATTTT; CDR3: CATNIHHPTGNTIYF
D: TRBD1; J: TRBJ2-2; V: TRBV24-1; size: NA; DNA: TGTGCCACCAGTGATTCTCGATCCGGGACAGGGGGCACCGGGGAGCTGTTTTTT; CDR3: CATSDSRSGTGGTGELFF
D: NA; J: TRBJ1-4; V: TRBV3-1/TRBV3-2; size: NA; DNA: TGTGCCAGCAGTTTTTCTGGAAAACTATTTTTT; CDR3: CASSFSGKLFF
D: NA; J: TRBJ1-6; V: TRBV2; size: few; DNA: TGTGCCAGCAGTGAAGCGCAGGGGATCTATTCACCCCTCCACTTT; CDR3: CASSEAQGIYSPLHF
D: TRBD1; J: TRBJ1-2; V: TRBV6-5; size: NA; DNA: TGTGCCAGCAGTTACGGGACAGGGTTATATGGCTACACCTTC; CDR3: CASSYGTGLYGYTF
D: TRBD1; J: TRBJ1-4; V: TRBV7-9; size: NA; DNA: TGTGCCAGCAGCTTCGGGACAGGGGTGATTGAAAAACTGTTTTTT; CDR3: CASSFGTGVIEKLFF
D: NA; J: TRBJ2-5; V: TRBV15; size: NA; DNA: TGTGCCACCACCCTTACAGGGATTGGAGAGACCCAGTACTTC; CDR3: CATTLTGIGETQYF
D: TRBD1; J: TRBJ2-1; V: TRBV7-3; size: NA; DNA: TGTGCCAGCAGCTATTCCGGACAGGGGGCTGATGAGCAGTTCTTC; CDR3: CASSYSGQGADEQFF
D: NA; J: TRBJ2-1; V: TRBV28; size: NA; DNA: TGTGCCAGCAGTTCCAATGGGCGTTCTGAGCAGTTCTTC; CDR3: CASSSNGRSEQFF
D: NA; J: TRBJ1-4; V: TRBV19; size: few; DNA: TGTGCCAGTAGGGGCCCCGGGACAACTAATGAAAAACTGTTTTTT; CDR3: CASRGPGTTNEKLFF
D: NA; J: TRBJ2-7; V: TRBV3-1/TRBV3-2; size: NA; DNA: TGTGCCAGCAGCCAAGATGGCTCTTTAGAGCAGTACTTC; CDR3: CASSQDGSLEQYF
D: NA; J: TRBJ2-1; V: TRBV4-3; size: NA; DNA: TGCGCCAGCAGCCAAGATAGGACTAAGACCTACAATGAGCAGTTCTTC; CDR3: CASSQDRTKTYNEQFF
D: NA; J: TRBJ1-1; V: TRBV15; size: NA; DNA: TGTGCCACCAGCAGAGATACAGGGCCGAGTACTAACGTTTTT; CDR3: CATSRDTGPSTNVF
D: NA; J: TRBJ1-6; V: TRBV27; size: NA; DNA: TGTGCCAGCAGCTTACTAGGGGGAAGCGCCTATAATTCACCCCTCCACTTT; CDR3: CASSLLGGSAYNSPLHF
D: NA; J: TRBJ2-7; V: TRBV6-5; size: NA; DNA: TGTGCCAGCAGCCTAAGTAGGTCAGGGTACGAGCAGTACTTC; CDR3: CASSLSRSGYEQYF
D: NA; J: TRBJ2-5; V: TRBV10-3; size: few; DNA: TGTGCCATCAGTGAGACTCAAGAGACCCAGTACTTC; CDR3: CAISETQETQYF
D: NA; J: TRBJ2-7; V: TRBV30; size: NA; DNA: TGTGCCTGGAGTGTTCCGGGAACCTCCTACGAGCAGTACTTC; CDR3: CAWSVPGTSYEQYF
D: TRBD1; J: TRBJ1-2; V: TRBV4-3; size: NA; DNA: TGCGCCAGCAGCCAAACGGACAGGGTGGTAGGCTATGGCTACACCTTC; CDR3: CASSQTDRVVGYGYTF
D: NA; J: TRBJ1-1; V: TRBV4-3; size: NA; DNA: TGCGCCAGCAGCCAAGAGATAGGAGCGGGCATTAGGAACACTGAAGCTTTCTTT; CDR3: CASSQEIGAGIRNTEAFF
D: TRBD1; J: TRBJ1-1; V: TRBV29-1; size: NA; DNA: TGCAGCGGAGTACAGGGGGGTTTAGCTTTCTTT; CDR3: CSGVQGGLAFF